Listed below are T cell receptor beta chains from one sample, sequenced in a study of cytomegalovirus exposure and HLA in healthy donors. Method: immunoSEQ multiplex PCR; TCRdb's copy keeps in-frame clones and lacks some. In the table there are around 230,000 clones, around 80% of which are singletons. What was sequenced was PBMCs. The receptors here all came from a boy aged 5-17 years in good health and CMV-seronegative. CDR3s include the opening cysteine and the closing phenylalanine or tryptophan. The D gene is left open where the match is weak. Clone size is given for some rows only: seen once, a few or many times, or a class if the clone is expanded.

NA,TRBV10-3,NA,TRBJ2-5,TGTGCCATCAGTGGGATGCAGGGTGGAGAGACCCAGTACTTC,CAISGMQGGETQYF
NA,TRBV19,NA,TRBJ1-4,TGTGCCAGTAGTACTCCCCACAGGAACGCTAATGAAAAACTGTTTTTT,CASSTPHRNANEKLFF
NA,TRBV9,NA,TRBJ2-1,TGTGCCAGCAGCGTCGAGTCCGGCTCCTACAATGAGCAGTTCTTC,CASSVESGSYNEQFF
TRBD2,TRBV9,NA,TRBJ2-1,TGTGCCAGCAGCGCCGGACTAGCGGCTTACAATGAGCAGTTCTTC,CASSAGLAAYNEQFF
TRBD2,TRBV4-1,NA,TRBJ2-7,TGCGCCAGCAGCCAAGATGAGACTAATAGCGGGAGGAATTATCTCTACGAGCAGTACTTC,CASSQDETNSGRNYLYEQYF
NA,TRBV7-6,NA,TRBJ2-3,TGTGCCAGCAGCTCGCGGGTGAGGGCAGATACGCAGTATTTT,CASSSRVRADTQYF
NA,TRBV5-1,once,TRBJ1-1,TGCGCCAGCAGCCCTGGGGGGGTTTTGAACACTGAAGCTTTCTTT,CASSPGGVLNTEAFF
TRBD1,TRBV7-8,NA,TRBJ1-1,TGTGCCAGCAGCTCCGGACAGGGACTGAACACTGAAGCTTTCTTT,CASSSGQGLNTEAFF
NA,TRBV7-9,NA,TRBJ1-1,TGTGCCAGCAGCCAGAACAGGGACACTGAAGCTTTCTTT,CASSQNRDTEAFF
NA,TRBV30,NA,TRBJ1-4,TGTGCCTGGAGTGTAGCAGGGATTAATGAAAAACTGTTTTTT,CAWSVAGINEKLFF
NA,TRBV30,few,TRBJ1-1,TGTGCCTGGAGTCGGGGGGAGAACACTGAAGCTTTCTTT,CAWSRGENTEAFF
NA,TRBV7-6,NA,TRBJ2-3,TGTGCCAGCAGCTTAAGTGGTCAACGGGACACAGATACGCAGTATTTT,CASSLSGQRDTDTQYF
TRBD2,TRBV19,NA,TRBJ2-7,TGTGCCAGTAGTCTCCGGGTTCTGATAGCGGGTCTATACTACGAGCAGTACTTC,CASSLRVLIAGLYYEQYF
TRBD1,TRBV5-1,NA,TRBJ1-6,TGCGCCAGCAGCTTGGGGACAGGACCACTCAATTCACCCCTCCACTTT,CASSLGTGPLNSPLHF
TRBD2,TRBV5-4,few,TRBJ2-7,TGTGCCAGCAGCGGCAGACTAGCGGGGGGGGACGAGCAGTACTTC,CASSGRLAGGDEQYF
NA,TRBV6-5,few,TRBJ1-5,TGTGCCAGCAGTCCAACGACAGGCAATCAGCCCCAGCATTTT,CASSPTTGNQPQHF
NA,TRBV27,NA,TRBJ1-2,TGTGCCAGCAGCCCTACAGGTCCTAGAGGCTACACCTTC,CASSPTGPRGYTF
NA,TRBV29-1,few,TRBJ1-1,TGCAGCGGAAAGGGCGGGTGGGGAATGAACACTGAAGCTTTCTTT,CSGKGGWGMNTEAFF
TRBD2,TRBV4-2,NA,TRBJ2-3,TGTGCCAGCAGCCAAGGTCTATTAGTAGCGGGGGGAACAACAGATACGCAGTATTTT,CASSQGLLVAGGTTDTQYF
TRBD1,TRBV5-4,NA,TRBJ2-1,TGTGCCAGCAGCATAAGGACAGGGAATGAGCAGTTCTTC,CASSIRTGNEQFF
TRBD2,TRBV19,NA,TRBJ2-7,TGTGCCAGTAGTAATAGCGGGGGAGTCTACTACGAGCAGTACTTC,CASSNSGGVYYEQYF
TRBD2,TRBV2,NA,TRBJ2-5,TGTGCCAGCAGTGAAGCGGGACTAGCGGAGACCCAGTACTTC,CASSEAGLAETQYF
NA,TRBV7-2,few,TRBJ2-7,TGTGCCAGCAGCTCCGGACAGTTTTACGAGCAGTACTTC,CASSSGQFYEQYF
NA,TRBV6-1,NA,TRBJ1-1,TGTGCCAGTCCGGACAGATTGAACACTGAAGCTTTCTTT,CASPDRLNTEAFF
NA,TRBV15,NA,TRBJ2-7,TGTGCCACCAGCAGGGACAGTTCCTACGAGCAGTACTTC,CATSRDSSYEQYF
NA,TRBV5-8,NA,TRBJ1-2,TGTGCCAGCAGCTTGGAGCCCACTTCTTACTATGGCTACACCTTC,CASSLEPTSYYGYTF
NA,TRBV5-4,NA,TRBJ2-3,TGTGCCAGCAGCTTGGAGCTCTCTAGCGCTTTCGGGGGTACGCAGTATTTT,CASSLELSSAFGGTQYF
NA,TRBV5-4,NA,TRBJ2-1,TGTGCCAGCAGCTTGACACTAGTTTTTGAGCAGTTCTTC,CASSLTLVFEQFF
NA,TRBV6-5,NA,TRBJ1-2,TGTGCCAGCAGTTACTCTGGGAGGTATGGCTACACCTTC,CASSYSGRYGYTF
TRBD2,TRBV9,once,TRBJ2-2,TGTGCCAGCAGTGGACCCGGGACTAGCGGTTACGGCGGGGAGCTGTTTTTT,CASSGPGTSGYGGELFF
NA,TRBV9,once,TRBJ1-5,TGTGCCAGCAGCGCCACAGGGAGCAATCAGCCCCAGCATTTT,CASSATGSNQPQHF
TRBD1,TRBV10-3,NA,TRBJ1-2,TGTGCCATCACCGCGGACAGGGACTATGGCTACACCTTC,CAITADRDYGYTF
TRBD2,TRBV7-6,NA,TRBJ2-3,TGTGCCAGCAGCTCAGCGGGGCACACAGATACGCAGTATTTT,CASSSAGHTDTQYF
NA,TRBV27,NA,TRBJ1-2,TGTGCCAGCAGCTTAACAGGGCTAAACTATGGCTACACCTTC,CASSLTGLNYGYTF
TRBD2,TRBV29-1,NA,TRBJ2-2,TGCAGCGCCAAACTCACTGCTAGCGGGGACACCGGGGAGCTGTTTTTT,CSAKLTASGDTGELFF
NA,TRBV5-1,NA,TRBJ2-7,TGCGCCAGCAGCTTGGGCAGGAGGAGCTCCTACGAGCAGTACTTC,CASSLGRRSSYEQYF
NA,TRBV19,NA,TRBJ1-2,TGTGCCAGTAGACTCCGGGACACGACCTATGGCTACACCTTC,CASRLRDTTYGYTF
TRBD2,TRBV18,NA,TRBJ2-1,TGTGCCAGCTCACCGCAGGGACTAGCGGGGCACAATGAGCAGTTCTTC,CASSPQGLAGHNEQFF
TRBD2,TRBV6-7,NA,TRBJ2-1,TGTGCCAGCAGTTACTCGAAACTAGCGGGAGTTGAGCAGTTCTTC,CASSYSKLAGVEQFF
NA,TRBV14,once,TRBJ1-4,TGTGCCAGCAGCCAAGACAGGGATGAAAAACTGTTTTTT,CASSQDRDEKLFF
NA,TRBV9,NA,TRBJ1-1,TGTGCCAGCAGCGAGCAGGTGGGTGAAGCTTTCTTT,CASSEQVGEAFF
NA,TRBV11-3,NA,TRBJ1-4,TGTGCCAGCAGCTTATCCCCGGGTGTAAATGAAAAACTGTTTTTT,CASSLSPGVNEKLFF
NA,TRBV19,few,TRBJ1-1,TGTGCCAGTAGTATGGGGCAGGGAGGCACTGAAGCTTTCTTT,CASSMGQGGTEAFF
NA,TRBV20-1,NA,TRBJ1-2,TGCAGTGCTAGGCGGGACTATGGCTACACCTTC,CSARRDYGYTF
TRBD1,TRBV18,few,TRBJ1-2,TGTGCCAGCTCAAGTGACAGGGGAACTGGCTACACCTTC,CASSSDRGTGYTF
NA,TRBV30,few,TRBJ2-7,TGTGCCTGGAGTGTACTAACCTACGAGCAGTACTTC,CAWSVLTYEQYF
NA,TRBV6-4,once,TRBJ1-5,TGTGCCAGCAGTGAGGAGGGTTTGGGGCAGCCCCAGCATTTT,CASSEEGLGQPQHF
NA,TRBV5-1,NA,TRBJ1-6,TGCGCCAGCAGCTTGGCCGGCGGGAATTCACCCCTCCACTTT,CASSLAGGNSPLHF
NA,TRBV30,NA,TRBJ2-1,TGTGCCTCGAGTTCTTCCAGGGTACTTCAGTTCTTC,CASSSSRVLQFF
TRBD2,TRBV5-1,NA,TRBJ2-5,TGCGCCAGCAGCTTGGCCGCTAGCGGGAGTGGGGAGCAGTACTTC,CASSLAASGSGEQYF
TRBD1,TRBV5-6,NA,TRBJ1-2,TGTGCCAGCAGCCCAGCGACAGGGAACTATGGCTACACCTTC,CASSPATGNYGYTF
TRBD2,TRBV11-3,NA,TRBJ2-5,TGTGCCAGCAGCGCGAGTAGCGGGGGTCAGGGTGAGACCCAGTACTTC,CASSASSGGQGETQYF
TRBD1,TRBV5-1,NA,TRBJ1-1,TGCGCCAGCAGCTTCGGCAGGGGGAGTTGGAACACTGAAGCTTTCTTT,CASSFGRGSWNTEAFF
TRBD1,TRBV30,NA,TRBJ1-3,TGTGCCTGGAGTAGAAGGACAGGCCTACACTCTGGAAACACCATATATTTT,CAWSRRTGLHSGNTIYF
TRBD1,TRBV2,NA,TRBJ2-5,TGTGCCAGCAGGAACAGGGGGTACCAAGAGACCCAGTACTTC,CASRNRGYQETQYF
NA,TRBV10-3,NA,TRBJ2-7,TGTGCCATCAGTGAGTCGGCACCCTACGAGCAGTACTTC,CAISESAPYEQYF
NA,TRBV2,NA,TRBJ1-3,TGTGCCAGCAGTGAAGGCGGGGGCGGCTCTGGAAACACCATATATTTT,CASSEGGGGSGNTIYF
TRBD1,TRBV2,NA,TRBJ2-7,TGTGCCAGCTCCCTTCGGACAGGCCGCTTCGCAACGGTACGCGAGCAGTACTTC,CASSLRTGRFATVREQYF
TRBD2,TRBV7-9,NA,TRBJ2-1,TGTGCCAGCAGCTTCGGTTCTGGGGTAGCGGGGGGTGAGCAGTTCTTC,CASSFGSGVAGGEQFF